These T cell receptor beta chains were read from a single sample in a study of T cell responses to AZD1222 COVID-19 vaccine. Method: immunoSEQ multiplex PCR; TCRdb's copy keeps in-frame clones and lacks some. Of more than 110,000 clones listed, 70% to 90% are singletons. The specimen comprised peripheral blood, sampled on day 0 of AZD1222 vaccination. The receptors originated from an adult in good health. Both conserved end residues are part of each CDR3. The order of the fields is D gene, clone size, J gene, V gene, CDR3 DNA, CDR3 protein. The D gene is left open where the match is weak. The listing skips clone size in some rows; elsewhere it reads once, few, many or a size class.

>-|-|TRBJ1-2|TRBV28
TGTGCCAGCCACCAGCTCGACAGATCCCCGGGGGGCTACACCTTC
CASHQLDRSPGGYTF
>-|-|TRBJ2-1|TRBV10-3
TGTGCCATCAGTGTGGATGACGGGAGCTCCTACAATGAGCAGTTCTTC
CAISVDDGSSYNEQFF
>-|-|TRBJ1-1|TRBV10-3
TGTGCCATCAGTGAGGAGGGAAACACTGAAGCTTTCTTT
CAISEEGNTEAFF
>-|-|TRBJ1-3|TRBV19
TGTGCCAGTCTCCTGACCGATGACTCTGGAAACACCATATATTTT
CASLLTDDSGNTIYF
>-|-|TRBJ2-1|TRBV9
TGTGCCAGCAGCGTAGCGGTTGGCGGTCTCTCCGAGCAGATCTTC
CASSVAVGGLSEQIF
>-|-|TRBJ2-6|TRBV6-5
TGTGCCAGCAGTTACGGAACTGGGGCCAACGTCCTGACTTTC
CASSYGTGANVLTF
>-|-|TRBJ2-1|TRBV21-1
TGTGCCAGCAGCAAAGACAAGTACAATGAGCAGTTCTTC
CASSKDKYNEQFF
>-|-|TRBJ1-4|TRBV28
TGTGCCAGCAGTCCGCTAGGGGGATATAATGAAAAACTGTTTTTT
CASSPLGGYNEKLFF
>-|-|TRBJ1-6|TRBV10-1
TGCGCCAGCAGAGGGACGGAAAATTCACCCCTCCACTTT
CASRGTENSPLHF
>-|-|TRBJ1-4|TRBV12-3/TRBV12-4
TGTGCCAGCAGTTCACAACATGCCGGGGGCCTGTTTTTT
CASSSQHAGGLFF
>-|-|TRBJ1-1|TRBV12-3/TRBV12-4
TGTGCCAGCAGTTTCGGAGGGGACACTGAAGCTTTCTTT
CASSFGGDTEAFF
>-|-|TRBJ1-5|TRBV2
TGTGCCAGAGGGACATCCCTAAGCAATCAGCCCCAGCATTTT
CARGTSLSNQPQHF
>TRBD2|-|TRBJ2-7|TRBV10-3
TGTGCCATCATTAACGAGCGGGGCAGCTCCTACGAGCAGTACTTC
CAIINERGSSYEQYF
>-|-|TRBJ2-5|TRBV7-9
TGTGCCAGCAGTCAGAGACTGAGTGAGACCCAGTACTTC
CASSQRLSETQYF
>-|once|TRBJ2-1|TRBV19
TGTGCCAGTAAAGGGACGGGAGGCCTTACAGGGGAGCAGTTCTTC
CASKGTGGLTGEQFF
>TRBD2|once|TRBJ2-5|TRBV11-1
TGTGCCAGCAGCCTACGACTAGCGGGCCTAGGGTCCCAGTACTTC
CASSLRLAGLGSQYF
>-|-|TRBJ1-6|TRBV5-1
TGCGCCAGCAGCCAAGGAGGTTCACCCCTCCACTTT
CASSQGGSPLHF
>TRBD1|-|TRBJ2-2|TRBV10-1
TGCGCCAGCAGTGGTCCGGGACAGGGGGCGTCTGGGGAGCTGTTTTTT
CASSGPGQGASGELFF
>TRBD2|-|TRBJ2-1|TRBV5-4
TGTGCCAGCAGCCCTATAGCGGGGGGGTACAATGAGCAGTTCTTC
CASSPIAGGYNEQFF
>-|-|TRBJ1-1|TRBV4-1
TGCGCCAGCAGCCAATTGTTTTCGGGATACGTCGGGGGCACTGAAGCTTTCTTT
CASSQLFSGYVGGTEAFF
>-|-|TRBJ2-3|TRBV5-1
TGCGCCAGCAGTGGGGCAGGGGCGGGTGATACGCAGTATTTT
CASSGAGAGDTQYF
>-|-|TRBJ2-7|TRBV30
TGTGCCTGGAGTCCCCGAGTAGCCCCAATCTACGAGCAGTACTTC
CAWSPRVAPIYEQYF
>TRBD2|-|TRBJ2-7|TRBV5-4
TGTGCCAGTTCCCCCCCGACTAGCACCTACGAGCAGTACTTC
CASSPPTSTYEQYF
>-|-|TRBJ1-5|TRBV9
TGTGCCAGCAGCTCTGGGACCTCCCCGATGGAGCCCCAGCATTTT
CASSSGTSPMEPQHF
>-|-|TRBJ2-1|TRBV4-1
TGCGCCAGCAGCCAAGTTGCTGAGCAGTTCTTC
CASSQVAEQFF
>TRBD2|-|TRBJ2-2|TRBV5-1
TGCGCCAGCAGGGGACTAGCGGGAGCGGACACCGGGGAGCTGTTTTTT
CASRGLAGADTGELFF
>-|-|TRBJ2-5|TRBV5-4
TGTGCCAGCAGCTTGTTGGGCTCCCAAGAGACCCAGTACTTC
CASSLLGSQETQYF
>-|-|TRBJ2-1|TRBV19
TGTGCCAGTAGTATAGGTTGGAAGGAGCAGTTCTTC
CASSIGWKEQFF
>-|once|TRBJ1-5|TRBV6-4
TGTGCCAGCATAACACGGGGACCCAATCAGCCCCAGCATTTT
CASITRGPNQPQHF
>-|-|TRBJ2-5|TRBV29-1
TGCAGCGTTGCGGCGGGGGCGAGGGAGACCCAGTACTTC
CSVAAGARETQYF
>-|once|TRBJ2-1|TRBV5-4
TGTGCCAGCAGCTTACCCGGTAGCTCCTACAATGAGCAGTTCTTC
CASSLPGSSYNEQFF
>TRBD2|-|TRBJ2-5|TRBV7-2
TGTGCCAGCAGCTTAGTCCCTCCTCGCGGGGGGCAAGAGACCCAGTACTTC
CASSLVPPRGGQETQYF
>-|-|TRBJ2-1|TRBV19
TGTGCCAGTAGACATGACAGGGAGGGCCACAATGAGCAGTTCTTC
CASRHDREGHNEQFF
>-|-|TRBJ1-1|TRBV30
TGTGCCTGGAGTGGGGGGGGTAAGACTGAAGCTTTCTTT
CAWSGGGKTEAFF
>-|-|TRBJ1-4|TRBV4-2
TGTGCCAGCAGCCCCGCTTCCCGGGGAGGGACAACTAATGAAAAACTGTTTTTT
CASSPASRGGTTNEKLFF
>-|-|TRBJ2-5|TRBV6-1
TGTGCCAGCAGTGAAAAAGGGCTGTATTGGGAGACCCAGTACTTC
CASSEKGLYWETQYF
>TRBD1|-|TRBJ1-1|TRBV28
TGTGCCAGCAGAGCCGGACAGGGTGAAGCTTTCTTT
CASRAGQGEAFF
>-|-|TRBJ2-1|TRBV13
TGTGCCAGCAGCTTAAACCGGAGGGATGAGCAGTTCTTC
CASSLNRRDEQFF
>-|-|TRBJ2-7|TRBV6-5
TGTGCCAGCAGCCTCAACCGCGAGCAGTACTTC
CASSLNREQYF
>-|-|TRBJ1-6|TRBV7-2
TGTGCCAGCAGCGCCCGATGGGATAATTCACCCCTCCACTTT
CASSARWDNSPLHF
>-|-|TRBJ1-6|TRBV9
TGTGCCAGCAGCGTAGGAGGGGAGGGTTCACCCCTCCACTTT
CASSVGGEGSPLHF
>-|-|TRBJ2-1|TRBV10-3
TGTGCCATCGGGGGGGGACAGATCAATGAGCAGTTCTTC
CAIGGGQINEQFF
>-|-|TRBJ2-7|TRBV21-1
TGTGCCAGCAGCAAAGGGGGCAGTTCGCCCTACGAGCAGTACTTC
CASSKGGSSPYEQYF
>-|-|TRBJ2-1|TRBV7-9
TGTGCCAGCAGTGAAGGGGGTTTCAATGAGCAGTTCTTC
CASSEGGFNEQFF
>-|once|TRBJ1-4|TRBV27
TGTGCCAGCAGTTTAGTCCTAGAAGGCGAAAAACTGTTTTTT
CASSLVLEGEKLFF
>-|-|TRBJ1-3|TRBV10-3
TGTGCCATCAGTGAAGGGACGGCCTCTGGAAACACCATATATTTT
CAISEGTASGNTIYF
>-|-|TRBJ1-2|TRBV11-2
TGTGCCAGCAGCCCGGAGGGGACGAACTATGGCTACACCTTC
CASSPEGTNYGYTF